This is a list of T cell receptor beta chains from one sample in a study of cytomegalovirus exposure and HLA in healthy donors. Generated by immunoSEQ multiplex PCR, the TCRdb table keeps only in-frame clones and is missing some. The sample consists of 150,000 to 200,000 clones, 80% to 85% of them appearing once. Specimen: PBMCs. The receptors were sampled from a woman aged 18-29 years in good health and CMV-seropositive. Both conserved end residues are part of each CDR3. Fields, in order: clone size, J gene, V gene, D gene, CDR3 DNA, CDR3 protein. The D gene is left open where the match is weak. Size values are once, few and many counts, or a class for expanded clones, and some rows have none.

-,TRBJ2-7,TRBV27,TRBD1,TGTGCCAGCAGGCGACAGGGGGCCTACGAGCAGTACTTC,CASRRQGAYEQYF
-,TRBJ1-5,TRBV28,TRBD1,TGTGCCAGCAGTTTAGTGGGACAGGGTTCGTATCGGCCCCAGCATTTT,CASSLVGQGSYRPQHF
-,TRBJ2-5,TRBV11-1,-,TGTGCCAGCAGCTTAGAACAGCCTCAAGAGACCCAGTACTTC,CASSLEQPQETQYF
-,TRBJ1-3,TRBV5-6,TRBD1,TGTGCCAGCAGCTCCCATGGACAGGGGAACACCATATATTTT,CASSSHGQGNTIYF
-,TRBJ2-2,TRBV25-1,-,TGTGCCAGCAGTGGAGGTTGGCAGATGAACACCGGGGAGCTGTTTTTT,CASSGGWQMNTGELFF
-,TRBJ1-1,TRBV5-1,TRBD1,TGCGCCAGCAGCTTGGGACAGGGGAAGATGAACACTGAAGCTTTCTTT,CASSLGQGKMNTEAFF
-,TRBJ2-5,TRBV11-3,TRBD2,TGTGCCAGCAGCCCAGGGACTAGCGGGGGCGGGGAGACCCAGTACTTC,CASSPGTSGGGETQYF
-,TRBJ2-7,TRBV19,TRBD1,TGTGCCAGTACCAAGACCGGGACAGGGGACTACGAGCAGTACTTC,CASTKTGTGDYEQYF
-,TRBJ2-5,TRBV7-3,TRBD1,TGTGCCAGCAGCTTAACACAGGGGAGCCAAGAGACCCAGTACTTC,CASSLTQGSQETQYF
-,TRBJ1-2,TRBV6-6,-,TGTGCCAGCAGTTACTCTCCAAAGGGGTCTAACTATGGCTACACCTTC,CASSYSPKGSNYGYTF
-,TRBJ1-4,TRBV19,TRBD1,TGTGCCAGTAGTGTCGACAGGGGATGGGGAAAACTGTTTTTT,CASSVDRGWGKLFF
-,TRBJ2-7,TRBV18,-,TGTGCCAGCTCACCTACACCTACAGGGTTATCCTACGAGCAGTACTTC,CASSPTPTGLSYEQYF
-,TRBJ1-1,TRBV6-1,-,TGTGCCAGCAGTGACCCAACAGGGACCGGAGAAGCTTTCTTT,CASSDPTGTGEAFF
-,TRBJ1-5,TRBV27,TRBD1,TGTGCCAGCAGTAGGGTGGACAGGGAACTCCCCCAGCATTTT,CASSRVDRELPQHF
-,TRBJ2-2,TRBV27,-,TGTGCCAGCAGTTCCCCCAGGACTACTAACACCGGGGAGCTGTTTTTT,CASSSPRTTNTGELFF
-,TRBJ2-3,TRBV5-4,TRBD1,TGTGCCAGCAGCCCTCTAACAGGGGGCAGAGCAGATACGCAGTATTTT,CASSPLTGGRADTQYF
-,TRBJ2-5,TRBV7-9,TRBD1,TGTGCCAGCAGCGGATGGACAGGGATTAGGGAGACCCAGTACTTC,CASSGWTGIRETQYF
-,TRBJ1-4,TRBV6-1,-,TGTGCCAGCAGTGAACCCCAGGGCGCCATTGAAAAACTGTTTTTT,CASSEPQGAIEKLFF
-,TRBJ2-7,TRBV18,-,TGTGCCAGCTCCGCTCAAGACAGGACTTACGAGCAGTACTTC,CASSAQDRTYEQYF
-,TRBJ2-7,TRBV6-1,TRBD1,TGTGCCAGCAGTGCACAGGGGTTTTACGAGCAGTACTTC,CASSAQGFYEQYF
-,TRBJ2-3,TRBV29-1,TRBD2,TGCAGCGTTAACACACGGGGGGTAGGTGATACGCAGTATTTT,CSVNTRGVGDTQYF
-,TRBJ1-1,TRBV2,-,TGTGCCAGCACCAGCGGGAGCACTGAAGCTTTCTTT,CASTSGSTEAFF
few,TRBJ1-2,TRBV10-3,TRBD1,TGTGCCATCAGCGCCGGGACAGGACCCTATGGCTACACCTTC,CAISAGTGPYGYTF
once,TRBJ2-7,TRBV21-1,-,TGTGCCAGCAGCACTTGCCAGGTTCCTTTC,CASSTCQVPF
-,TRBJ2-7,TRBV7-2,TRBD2,TGTGCCAGCAGCTTAGAGCGGGGGCGCGGAGAGCAGTACTTC,CASSLERGRGEQYF
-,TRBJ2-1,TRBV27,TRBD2,TGTGCCAGCAGCCTAAGCGGGGGGCCTAATGAGCAGTTCTTC,CASSLSGGPNEQFF
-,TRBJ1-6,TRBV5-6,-,TGTGCCAGCAGCCCAGAGGGACACGTGAATTCACCCCTCCACTTT,CASSPEGHVNSPLHF
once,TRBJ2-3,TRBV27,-,TGTGCCAGCAGTTACCGACAGGACACAGATACGCAGTATTTT,CASSYRQDTDTQYF
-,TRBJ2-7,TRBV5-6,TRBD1,TGTGCCAGCAGCGCAGGGACAGGGGGCGCGTCCGAGCAGTACTTC,CASSAGTGGASEQYF
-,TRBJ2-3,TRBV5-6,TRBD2,TGTGCCAGCAGCTGGACTAGCGGCACTCTGGATACGCAGTATTTT,CASSWTSGTLDTQYF
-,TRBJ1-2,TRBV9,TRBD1,TGTGCCAGCAGCGTATCTACAGGGGGCTCTGGCTACACCTTC,CASSVSTGGSGYTF
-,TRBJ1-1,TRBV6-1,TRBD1,TGTGCCAGCAGCGCGGACAGGGACACTGAAGCTTTCTTT,CASSADRDTEAFF
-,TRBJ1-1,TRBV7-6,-,TGTGCCAGCAGCTTTACCGGGTTTTCTGAAGCTTTCTTT,CASSFTGFSEAFF
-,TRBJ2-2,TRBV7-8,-,TGTGCCAGCAATAGCGACACCGGGGAGCTGTTTTTT,CASNSDTGELFF
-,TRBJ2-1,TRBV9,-,TGTGCCAGCAGCGTAGAAGGGCGGGGGCACTACAATGAGCAGTTCTTC,CASSVEGRGHYNEQFF
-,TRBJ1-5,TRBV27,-,TGTGCCAGCAGTTCACAGGGTTCCAATCAGCCCCAGCATTTT,CASSSQGSNQPQHF
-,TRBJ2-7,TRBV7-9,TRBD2,TGTGCCAGCACCGCTAGCGGGGGGGCCTACGAGCAGTACTTC,CASTASGGAYEQYF
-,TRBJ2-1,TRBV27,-,TGTGCCAGCAGTTTCCACCAAACGGGGGGCTTACTCTACAATGAGCAGTTCTTC,CASSFHQTGGLLYNEQFF
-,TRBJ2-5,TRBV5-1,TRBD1,TGCGCCAGCAGCTTGAGTTCAGGGGGTGCGGAGACCCAGTACTTC,CASSLSSGGAETQYF
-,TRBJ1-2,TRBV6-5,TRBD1,TGTGCCAGCAGTTGGGACAGGAATGGCTACACCTTC,CASSWDRNGYTF
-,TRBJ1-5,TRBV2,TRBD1,TGTGCCAGCAGATACGGACAGGGGAATCAGCCCCAGCATTTT,CASRYGQGNQPQHF
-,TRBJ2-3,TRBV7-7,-,TGTGCCAGCAGCTTAGGACTAGCAGATACGCAGTATTTT,CASSLGLADTQYF
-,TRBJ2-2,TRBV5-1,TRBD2,TGCGCCAGCAGCTTGACTAGCGGGGTTGTCACCGGGGAGCTGTTTTTT,CASSLTSGVVTGELFF
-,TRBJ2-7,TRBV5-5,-,TGTGCCAGCAGCTTGGGCGGTCAGTACGAGCAGTACTTC,CASSLGGQYEQYF
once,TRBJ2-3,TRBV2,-,TGTGCCAGCTCTAGCACAGATACGCAGTATTTT,CASSSTDTQYF
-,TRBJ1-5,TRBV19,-,TGTGCCAGTAGTATTTTCACAGGGTTCGGTCAGCCCCAGCATTTT,CASSIFTGFGQPQHF
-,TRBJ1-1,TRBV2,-,TGTGCCAGCAGTGAAGTCGGCACTGAAGCTTTCTTT,CASSEVGTEAFF
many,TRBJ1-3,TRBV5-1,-,TGCGCCAGCAGCTTAGGGGTTCTGGGTTCTTCCGGAAACACCATATATTTT,CASSLGVLGSSGNTIYF
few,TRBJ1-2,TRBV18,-,TGTGCCAGCTCACCATCCCCAGGGGCTAACTATGGCTACACCTTC,CASSPSPGANYGYTF
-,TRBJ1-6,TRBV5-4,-,TGTGCCAGCAGCTTGGAATCCGGGGGAGTTTCACCCCTCCACTTT,CASSLESGGVSPLHF